Shown below are 15 T cell receptor beta chains from a single sample sequenced in a study of metastatic and nonmetastatic thyroid tumors. Thyroid surgery was performed in patients who had received no treatment beforehand. MiXCR re-clonotyped the PCR reads for TCRdb. Altogether over 10,000 clones are present, about an eighth being singletons, with the ten largest covering about 31%. Sequencing was done on a sample of blood. The source is a female donor with papillary thyroid cancer or a benign thyroid nodule (not recorded which). Some clones in this sample may be carry-over from other donors' samples.

This clone was recorded at least ten times. The genes are TRBV2 and TRBJ1-1; TRBD1 aligns across 10 bases. This CDR3 has 14 residues. Germline-derived CDR1 and CDR2 are SNHLY and FYNNEI. V lost 5 bases and J lost 6; bases outside the gene matches: 6. The CDR3 loop reads CASSPGQGYPEAFF. CDR3 nucleotides: TGTGCCAGCAGTCCGGGACAGGGGTACCCTGAAGCTTTCTTT.

This clone occurred many times. The chain uses TRBV19 and TRBJ2-5, with 7 bases matching TRBD1. With 8 bases clipped from V and 5 bases from J, the junction kept 11 bases outside the gene matches. Germline V CDR1 and CDR2: LNHDA, SQIVND (reference sequence). The CDR3 length is 14 residues. In DNA, the CDR3 is TGTGCCAGTGATACTCCCGGGACAGAGGAGACCCAGTACTTC. This gives the protein CASDTPGTEETQYF.

Many counts were recorded for this clone. The rearrangement joins TRBV20-1 to TRBJ1-5; 7 positions match TRBD1. CDR1 is DFQATT, CDR2 SNEGSKA, per germline (reference sequence). Germline trimming cut 5 bases from V and 1 base from J; bases unmatched to any gene: 5. The CDR3 runs 14 residues. CDR3 coding DNA: TGCAGTGCTGCTCCGGACAGGAGCAATCAGCCCCAGCATTTT. Its translation: CSAAPDRSNQPQHF.

A few counts support this clone. A much larger clonotype is one base distant, so this may be a read error. The chain couples TRBV5-6 to TRBJ2-5; possibly TRBD2 for D (6 bases). Trimming left V 2 bases short and J 0 bases short, with 14 bases between. Germline V gives CDR1 SGHDT, CDR2 YYEEEE. This CDR3 region has 16 residues. The CDR3 coding sequence is TGTGCCAGCAGCTTTCTGATAGGAGGGGACCAAGAGACCCAGTACTTC. This encodes CASSFLIGGDQETQYF.

The chain uses TRBV20-1 and TRBJ2-2; unclear D gene. The CDR3 length is 14 residues. The ends were cut back, 3 bases at V and 5 bases at J, with 13 bases in the middle. CDR1 and CDR2 from the germline V gene are DFQATT and SNEGSKA (reference sequence). The CDR3 loop reads CSARYGVVTGELFF. CDR3 nucleotide sequence: TGCAGTGCTAGGTACGGCGTCGTAACCGGGGAGCTGTTTTTT.

This clone was seen ten or more times. This chain uses TRBV12-3 or TRBV12-4 with TRBJ1-2, with a possible D match to TRBD1 (5 bases). Between the trimmed V and J ends, which lost 4 bases and 5 bases, there was a span of 11 bases. CDR3 length: 13 amino acids. The CDR3 here is CASSSGLPYGYTF. For the CDR3, the DNA is TGTGCCAGCAGTTCGGGGCTACCTTATGGCTACACCTTC.

This clone was seen at least ten times. The chain uses TRBV3-1 and TRBJ2-3; D perhaps matches TRBD1 (6 bases). V was pared by 6 bases and J by 11 bases, with 15 bases between. The CDR3 extends over 12 amino acids. Germline lookup yields CDR1 LGHDT and CDR2 YNNKEL (reference sequence). The CDR3 region has the DNA TGTGCCAGCAGTACAGGGACCTTGGGGCAGTATTTT. Translated: CASSTGTLGQYF.

By sample share, this clone is medium-sized. The V call is TRBV6-1, the J call TRBJ1-2; D call uncertain. This CDR3 spans 12 amino acids. Trimming pared 6 bases from V and 2 bases from J, leaving 7 bases between. The germline V gene has CDR1 MNHNS and CDR2 SASEGT. CDR3 in DNA: TGTGCCAGCAGAATACAGAACTATGGCTACACCTTC. The encoded protein is CASRIQNYGYTF.

The sample holds many counts of this clone. This may arise from a read error, as a much more abundant clone is one base away. Since the CDR3 does not end with the conserved phenylalanine or tryptophan, this likely comes from a read error. The chain couples TRBV5-1 to TRBJ1-1; the D gene is possibly TRBD1 (5 bases). Trimming removed 2 bases at V and 4 bases at J, with 15 bases between. This CDR3 comprises 15 residues. CDR1 is SGHRS and CDR2 is YFSETQ in the germline V gene. DNA for the CDR3: TGCGCCAGCAGCTTAGATATCAGGGAAGGCACTGAAGCTTTCATT. This codes for CASSLDIREGTEAFI.

This clone was observed at least ten times. The gene calls are TRBV19 and TRBJ2-3, with D perhaps TRBD2 (7 bases). The length of the CDR3 is 16 residues. The germline V gene has CDR1 LNHDA and CDR2 SQIVND (reference sequence). The V gene lost 5 bases and the J gene lost 3 bases, with 18 bases spanning the gap. The CDR3 spells CASSGRGGVVTDTQYF. The CDR3 DNA reads TGTGCCAGTAGTGGACGCGGGGGCGTTGTAACAGATACGCAGTATTTT. The whole variable domain, filled in from reference TRBV19 and TRBJ2-3, reads DGGITQSPKYLFRKEGQNVTLSCEQNLNHDAMYWYRQDPGQGLRLIYYSQIVNDFQKGDIAEGYSVSREKKESFPLTVTSAQKNPTAFYLCASSGRGGVVTDTQYFGPGTRLTVL.

This clone has at least ten counts. The rearrangement joins TRBV6-4 to TRBJ2-7; 9 bases map to TRBD2. Looked up from germline, CDR1 is MRHNA and CDR2 is SNTAGT. With V trimmed by 6 bases and J by 2 bases, 8 bases remained unmatched. The CDR3 sequence is 15 residues long. This CDR3 reads CASRSSGRCAYEQYF. As DNA, the CDR3 is TGTGCCAGCAGGAGTAGCGGGAGATGTGCCTACGAGCAGTACTTC.

In this sample, this clone turned up many times. The V gene is TRBV5-6, the J gene TRBJ1-2; no firm D call. Trimming removed 0 bases from V and 1 base from J, with 19 bases in between. CDR3 length equals 18 residues. The germline CDR1 and CDR2 sequences are SGHDT and YYEEEE. The CDR3 region is CASSLENWLEQLNYGYTF. CDR3 DNA: TGTGCCAGCAGCTTGGAGAACTGGCTAGAACAGCTTAACTATGGCTACACCTTC.

By sample fraction, this clone is medium-sized. V gene TRBV6-1 combines with J gene TRBJ2-7; 7 bases fit TRBD1. The CDR3 length is 13 residues. V shed 3 bases, J shed 5 bases, and the junction held 4 bases outside the gene matches. The germline CDR1 and CDR2 sequences are MNHNS and SASEGT. The CDR3 here is CASSETGINEQYF. The CDR3 DNA is TGTGCCAGCAGTGAGACAGGGATCAACGAGCAGTACTTC.

This clone is medium-sized. V is TRBV10-3 and J is TRBJ2-7; D is undetermined. This CDR3 comprises 13 residues. The V gene's germline CDR1 is ENHRY and CDR2 SYGVKD. Trimming shortened V by 6 bases and J by 2 bases, and 11 bases separated the two germline ends. The CDR3 DNA is TGTGCCATCAGGGGCACTGATACCTACGAGCAGTACTTC. This gives the protein CAIRGTDTYEQYF.

The sample holds many counts of this clone. The chain has TRBV2 and TRBJ1-2; perhaps TRBD1 as D (6 bases). The CDR3 extends over 15 amino acids. V lost 2 bases and J 4 bases, leaving 14 bases between the germline ends. The germline V gene encodes CDR1 SNHLY and CDR2 FYNNEI. The CDR3: CASSETLGAGYGYTF. CDR3 sequence (DNA): TGTGCCAGCAGTGAAACCTTGGGGGCTGGCTATGGCTACACCTTC. The whole variable domain, filled in from reference TRBV2 and TRBJ1-2, reads EPEVTQTPSHQVTQMGQEVILRCVPISNHLYFYWYRQILGQKVEFLVSFYNNEISEKSEIFDDQFSVERPDGSNFTLKIRSTKLEDSAMYFCASSETLGAGYGYTFGSGTRLTVV.